This record covers a single T cell receptor beta chain. This entry comes from a study of blood T cell repertoires in COVID-19. The CDR3 has 13 amino acids. Trimming cost V 0 bases and J 4 bases, with 5 bases left between them. The germline V gene has CDR1 LGHDT and CDR2 YNNKEL (reference sequence). Repertoires were generated with immunoSEQ multiplex PCR, while TCRdb's copy carries only in-frame clones and drops some. The sample shows 200,000 to 300,000 clones, about 80% of them seen only once. The V and J genes are TRBV3-1 (or the pseudogene TRBV3-2) and TRBJ2-3, with D unclear. This receptor was taken from a woman between 35 and 50 years old who had been exposed to COVID-19. Sequenced material: PBMCs or T cells enriched from blood (not recorded which). CDR3 amino acids: CASSQEGPDTQYF. DNA of the CDR3: TGTGCCAGCAGCCAAGAGGGCCCAGATACGCAGTATTTT.